This T cell receptor beta chain emerged from a study of control samples from healthy donors and cancer patients. This clone has just one count. This CDR3 spans 14 amino acids. Trimming removed 4 bases from V and 2 bases from J, with 11 bases in between. CDR1 and CDR2 (germline): ENHRY, SYGVKD. Assay: immunoSEQ multiplex PCR; the TCRdb copy retains only in-frame clones and omits some. The sample consists of some 150,000 clones, 85% to 95% of them appearing once. Sequencing was done on a sample of blood. The rearrangement joins TRBV10-3 to TRBJ2-5; tentatively, D is TRBD1 (5 bases). This TCR was recovered from a man aged 40-50 years in good health. In DNA, the CDR3 is TGTGCCATCAGTGTCTCACAGGCTCAAGAGACCCAGTACTTC. Amino acid sequence: CAISVSQAQETQYF.